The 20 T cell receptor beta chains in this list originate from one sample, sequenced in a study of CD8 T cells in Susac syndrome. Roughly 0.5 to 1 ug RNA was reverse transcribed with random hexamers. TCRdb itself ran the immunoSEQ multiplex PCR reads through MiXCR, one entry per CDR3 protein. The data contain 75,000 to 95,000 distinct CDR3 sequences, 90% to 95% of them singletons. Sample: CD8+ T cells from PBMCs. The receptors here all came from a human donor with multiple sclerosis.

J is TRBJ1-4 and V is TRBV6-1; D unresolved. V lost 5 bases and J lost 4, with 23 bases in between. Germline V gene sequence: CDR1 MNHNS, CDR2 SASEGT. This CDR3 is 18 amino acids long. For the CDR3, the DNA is TGTGCCAGCAGTCCCTTAGACCTCCTTCGAAAGATTAATGAAAAACTGTTTTTT. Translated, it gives CASSPLDLLRKINEKLFF.

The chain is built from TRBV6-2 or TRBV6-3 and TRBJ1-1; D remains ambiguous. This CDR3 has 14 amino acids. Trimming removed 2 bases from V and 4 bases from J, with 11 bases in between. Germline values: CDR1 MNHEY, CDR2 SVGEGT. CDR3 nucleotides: TGTGCCAGCAGTTACCAGACGTGGGGCACTGAAGCTTTCTTT. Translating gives CASSYQTWGTEAFF.

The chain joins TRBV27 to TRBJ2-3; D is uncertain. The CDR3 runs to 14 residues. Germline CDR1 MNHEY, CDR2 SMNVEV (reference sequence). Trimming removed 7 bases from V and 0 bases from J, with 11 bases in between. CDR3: CASNHLRSTDTQYF. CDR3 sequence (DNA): TGTGCCAGCAATCACCTACGGAGCACAGATACGCAGTATTTT.

CDR3 DNA sequence: TGTGCCAGCAGCCCAGGACTACTGGGAGGGTCCTACAATGAGCAGTTCTTC. Translated, it gives CASSPGLLGGSYNEQFF. The chain combines TRBV3-1 with TRBJ2-1, with 7 bases that match TRBD2. The CDR3 contains 17 residues. The ends lost 4 bases at V and 1 base at J; junction bases unmatched: 10. CDR1 is LGHDT and CDR2 is YNNKEL in the germline V gene (reference sequence).

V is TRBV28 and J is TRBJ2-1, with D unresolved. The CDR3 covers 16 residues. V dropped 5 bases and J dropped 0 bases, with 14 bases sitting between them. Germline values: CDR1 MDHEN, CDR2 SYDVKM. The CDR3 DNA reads TGTGCCAGCAGTCAATCTGGGCATTTCTCCTACAATGAGCAGTTCTTC. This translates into CASSQSGHFSYNEQFF.

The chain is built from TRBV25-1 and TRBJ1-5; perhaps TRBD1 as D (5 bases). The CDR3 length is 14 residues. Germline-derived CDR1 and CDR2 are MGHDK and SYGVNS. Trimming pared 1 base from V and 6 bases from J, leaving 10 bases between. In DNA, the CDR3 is TGTGCCAGCAGTGAATTAGGGGAGTTTCAGCCCCAGCATTTT. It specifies CASSELGEFQPQHF.

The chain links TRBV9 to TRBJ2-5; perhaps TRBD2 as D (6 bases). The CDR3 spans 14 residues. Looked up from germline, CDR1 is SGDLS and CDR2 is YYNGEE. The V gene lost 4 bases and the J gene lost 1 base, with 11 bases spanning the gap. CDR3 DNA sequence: TGTGCCAGCAGCTCAAGACTAGGCCAAGAGACCCAGTACTTC. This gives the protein CASSSRLGQETQYF.

CDR3 protein: CASSYQTSFPGAGANVLTF. Written as DNA, the CDR3 is TGTGCCAGCAGTTACCAAACAAGTTTCCCCGGGGCTGGGGCCAACGTCCTGACTTTC. The rearrangement joins TRBV6-2 or TRBV6-3 to TRBJ2-6; possible D gene TRBD2, 5 bases. Germline assignment: CDR1 MNHEY and CDR2 SVGEGT. The V end lost 2 bases, the J end lost 2 bases, and 19 bases lay between the germline ends. This CDR3 is built from 19 residues.

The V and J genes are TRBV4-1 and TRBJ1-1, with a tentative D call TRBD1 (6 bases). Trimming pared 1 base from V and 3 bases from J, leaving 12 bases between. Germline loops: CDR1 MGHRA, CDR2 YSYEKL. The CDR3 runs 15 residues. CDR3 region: CASSQGRGGDTEAFF. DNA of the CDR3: TGCGCCAGCAGCCAAGGCAGGGGTGGGGACACTGAAGCTTTCTTT.

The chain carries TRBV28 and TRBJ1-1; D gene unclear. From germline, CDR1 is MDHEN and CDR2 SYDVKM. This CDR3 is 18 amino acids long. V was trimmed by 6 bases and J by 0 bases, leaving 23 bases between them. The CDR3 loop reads CASRGLPARIPMNTEAFF. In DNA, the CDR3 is TGTGCCAGCAGGGGCCTTCCCGCGAGAATCCCGATGAACACTGAAGCTTTCTTT.

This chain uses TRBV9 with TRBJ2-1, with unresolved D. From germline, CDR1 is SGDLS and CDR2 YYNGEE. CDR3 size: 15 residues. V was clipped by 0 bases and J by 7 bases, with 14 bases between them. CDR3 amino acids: CASSVVDRGRNEQFF. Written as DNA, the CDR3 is TGTGCCAGCAGCGTAGTGGACCGCGGCCGGAATGAGCAGTTCTTC.

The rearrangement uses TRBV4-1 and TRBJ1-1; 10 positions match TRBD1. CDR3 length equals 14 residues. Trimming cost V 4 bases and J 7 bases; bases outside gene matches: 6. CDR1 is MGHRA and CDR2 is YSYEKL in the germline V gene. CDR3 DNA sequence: TGCGCCAGCAGCCTGGGGACAGGGGTACGTGAAGCTTTCTTT. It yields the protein CASSLGTGVREAFF.

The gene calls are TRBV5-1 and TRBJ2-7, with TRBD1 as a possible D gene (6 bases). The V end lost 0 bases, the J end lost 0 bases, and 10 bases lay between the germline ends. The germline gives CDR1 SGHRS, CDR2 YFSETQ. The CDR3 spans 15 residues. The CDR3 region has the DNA TGCGCCAGCAGCTTGGGGGCAGGGGACTCCTACGAGCAGTACTTC. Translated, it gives CASSLGAGDSYEQYF.

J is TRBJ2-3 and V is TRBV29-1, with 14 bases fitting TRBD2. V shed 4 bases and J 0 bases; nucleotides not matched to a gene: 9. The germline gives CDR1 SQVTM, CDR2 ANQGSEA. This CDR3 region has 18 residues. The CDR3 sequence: CSVAGTSGRFPSTDTQYF. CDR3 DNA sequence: TGCAGCGTTGCCGGGACTAGCGGGAGATTCCCAAGCACAGATACGCAGTATTTT.

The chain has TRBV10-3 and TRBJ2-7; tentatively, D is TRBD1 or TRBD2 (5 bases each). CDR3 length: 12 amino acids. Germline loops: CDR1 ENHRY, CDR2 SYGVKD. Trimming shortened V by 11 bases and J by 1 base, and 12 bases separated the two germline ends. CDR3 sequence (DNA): TGTGCCCCGTCGAGGGGATCCTACGAGCAGTACTTC. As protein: CAPSRGSYEQYF.

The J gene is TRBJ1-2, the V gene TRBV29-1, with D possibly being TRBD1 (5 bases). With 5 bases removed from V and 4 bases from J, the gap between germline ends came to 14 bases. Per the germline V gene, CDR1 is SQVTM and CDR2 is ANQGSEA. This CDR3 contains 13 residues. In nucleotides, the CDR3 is TGCAGCGTTTTTACCGACAGTGCCTATGGCTACACCTTC. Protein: CSVFTDSAYGYTF.

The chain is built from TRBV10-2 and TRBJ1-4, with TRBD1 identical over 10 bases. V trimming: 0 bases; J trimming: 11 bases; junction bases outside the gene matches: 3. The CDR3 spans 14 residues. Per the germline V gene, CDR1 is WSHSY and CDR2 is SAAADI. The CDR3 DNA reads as TGCGCCAGCAGTGAGTCACCGGGACAGGGGAAACTGTTTTTT. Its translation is CASSESPGQGKLFF.

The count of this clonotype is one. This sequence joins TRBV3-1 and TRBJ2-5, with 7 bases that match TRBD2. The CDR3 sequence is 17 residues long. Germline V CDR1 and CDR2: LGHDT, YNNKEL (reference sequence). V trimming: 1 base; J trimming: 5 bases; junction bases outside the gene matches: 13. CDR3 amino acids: CASSQGETTSTPETQYF. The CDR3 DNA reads TGTGCCAGCAGCCAAGGGGAAACGACTAGCACCCCGGAGACCCAGTACTTC.

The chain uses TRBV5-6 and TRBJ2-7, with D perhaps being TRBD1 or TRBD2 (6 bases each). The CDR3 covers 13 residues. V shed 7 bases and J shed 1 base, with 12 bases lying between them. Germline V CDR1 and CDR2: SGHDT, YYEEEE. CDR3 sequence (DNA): TGTGCCAGCTTTCGAGGGGGGTCCTACGAGCAGTACTTC. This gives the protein CASFRGGSYEQYF. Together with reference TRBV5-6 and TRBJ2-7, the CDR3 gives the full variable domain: DAGVTQSPTHLIKTRGQQVTLRCSPKSGHDTVSWYQQALGQGPQFIFQYYEEEERQRGNFPDRFSGHQFPNYSSELNVNALLLGDSALYLCASFRGGSYEQYFGPGTRLTVT.

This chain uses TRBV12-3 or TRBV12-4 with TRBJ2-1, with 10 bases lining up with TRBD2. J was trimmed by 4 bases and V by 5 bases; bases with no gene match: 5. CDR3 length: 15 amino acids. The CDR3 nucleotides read TGTGCCAGCAGTATACTAGCGGGGCTTTACAATGAGCAGTTCTTC. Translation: CASSILAGLYNEQFF.